This TCR beta chain was found in a study of Graves' ophthalmopathy and Graves' hyperthyroidism. The CDR3 runs 12 residues. The germline V gene has CDR1 SQVTM and CDR2 ANQGSEA. Trimming pared 4 bases from V and 0 bases from J, leaving 6 bases between. RNA transcripts were the template, and TCR beta CDR3 regions were amplified from them. The authors performed first-round RT-PCR with HTBI primers and then a second-round multiplex PCR. One entry per CDR3 protein results from TCRdb running MiXCR on the multiplex PCR reads. The sample comprises about 740,000 distinct CDR3 sequences, 40% of which are singletons, and 44% rests with the top ten.

Sequencing was done on a sample of peripheral blood. The gene calls are TRBV29-1 and TRBJ1-2; D is unresolved. The origin of this receptor is an adult man with Graves' ophthalmopathy. Written as DNA, the CDR3 is TGCAGCGTTGCGACAACTAACTATGGCTACACCTTC. It specifies CSVATTNYGYTF.